This T cell receptor beta chain was recorded in a study of blood T cell repertoires in COVID-19. Study-wide background: Acute and convalescent COVID-19 specimens originated in the United States, Italy and Spain. Sources were T cells, B-cell-depleted T cells, or PBMCs; the material itself was cDNA or gDNA.

Germline V gene data show CDR1 as SGHRS and CDR2 as YFSETQ. The CDR3 extends over 14 amino acids. The V end lost 3 bases, the J end lost 6 bases, and 13 bases lay between the germline ends. The table came from immunoSEQ multiplex PCR; TCRdb's copy has only in-frame clones and leaves some out. The sample lists roughly 200,000 clones, approximately 85% occurring once. Followed longitudinally, the Seattle patients had been enrolled during active infection. The sequenced sample was peripheral blood. The V and J genes are TRBV5-1 and TRBJ2-1, with a tentative D call TRBD2 (6 bases). The clonotype originates from a woman aged 80 or over with COVID-19, enrolled during active disease. The CDR3 coding sequence is TGCGCCAGCAGCTACGGGGCGGGGTCCAATGAGCAGTTCTTC. Translating gives CASSYGAGSNEQFF.